This TCR beta chain appears in the sequencing data of a study of control samples from healthy donors and cancer patients. Sequencing used immunoSEQ multiplex PCR; TCRdb keeps in-frame clones, though not all of them. The table shows about 110,000 clones, with 75% to 95% occurring only once. V shed 9 bases and J 3 bases; nucleotides not matched to a gene: 10. This CDR3 region has 15 residues. Germline-derived CDR1 and CDR2 are SEHNR and FQNEAQ (reference sequence). The sample comprised blood. The J gene is TRBJ1-5, the V gene TRBV7-9; 8 bases match TRBD1. This TCR was recovered from a human donor in good health. The donor label of this sample is uncertain. For the CDR3, the DNA is TGTGCCAGTAACCTCGCAGGGGGCAACAATCAGCCCCAGCATTTT. This translates into CASNLAGGNNQPQHF.